The 21 T cell receptor beta chains given below trace back to one sample, sequenced in a study of T cells in Graves' hyperthyroidism and ophthalmopathy. TCR beta CDR3 regions were amplified from RNA. With the HTBI primer set, the TCR CDR3 went through a first round of RT-PCR. TCRdb ran MiXCR on the multiplex PCR reads and lists one entry per CDR3 protein. The profile shows 350,000 to 400,000 distinct CDR3 sequences, 18% of them singletons. The material sequenced was blood. These receptors all stem from a man aged 18 to 29 with Graves' ophthalmopathy.

Many counts were recorded for this clonotype. The rearrangement uses TRBV12-3 or TRBV12-4 and TRBJ1-6, with D possibly being TRBD1 (5 bases). The CDR3 length is 12 residues. Trimming pared 4 bases from V and 10 bases from J, leaving 8 bases between. The CDR3 reads CASSSRGSPLHF. The DNA of the CDR3 is TGTGCCAGCAGTTCCCGGGGGTCACCCCTCCACTTT.

Only a few counts were recorded for this clonotype. This chain uses TRBV15 with TRBJ2-7; the match to TRBD1 covers 7 bases. This CDR3 spans 14 amino acids. Germline CDR1 and CDR2: LNHNV and YYDKDF (reference sequence). Trimming took 3 bases from V and 1 from J; bases not matched to a gene: 3. The CDR3 reads CATSRTGSSYEQYF. Written as DNA, the CDR3 is TGTGCCACCAGCAGGACAGGGAGTTCCTACGAGCAGTACTTC.

The sample holds a few counts of this clonotype. CDR3 amino acids: CSAKIGRAYRQETQYF. CDR3 sequence (DNA): TGCAGTGCTAAAATTGGCAGGGCATATCGGCAAGAGACCCAGTACTTC. The chain carries TRBV20-1 and TRBJ2-5, with TRBD1 as a possible D gene (5 bases). The V end was cut by 4 bases, the J end by 2 bases, with 20 bases between. The CDR3 loop spans 16 amino acids. From germline, CDR1 is DFQATT and CDR2 SNEGSKA (reference sequence).

The chain uses TRBV25-1 and TRBJ2-7; no firm D call. The ends were cut back, 0 bases at V and 0 bases at J, with 9 bases in the middle. The CDR3 extends over 15 amino acids. Germline V lookup: CDR1 MGHDK, CDR2 SYGVNS. As DNA, the CDR3 is TGTGCCAGCAGTGAATATGGAGTCGTCTCCTACGAGCAGTACTTC. It encodes CASSEYGVVSYEQYF.

This clonotype was picked up many times. The chain uses TRBV11-2 and TRBJ1-6, with 10 bases fitting TRBD1. The J segment lost 10 bases and the V segment lost 2 bases, leaving 8 bases of the junction unmatched. Germline values: CDR1 SGHAT, CDR2 FQNNGV. CDR3 length: 16 amino acids. This chain's CDR3 is CASSLLRTGGESPLHF. The CDR3 DNA is TGTGCCAGCAGCTTACTAAGGACAGGGGGGGAATCACCCCTCCACTTT.

This rearrangement joins TRBV9 to TRBJ2-2; 8 bases are a match to TRBD2. Germline CDR1 and CDR2: SGDLS and YYNGEE. Unmatched junction bases numbered 8, after V lost 4 bases and J lost 6 bases. The CDR3 runs 15 residues. The CDR3 coding sequence is TGTGCCAGCAGCCCGGACAGCGGGGGCGCCGGGGAGCTGTTTTTT. Residues: CASSPDSGGAGELFF.

The sample holds many counts of this clonotype. This chain links TRBV2 with TRBJ2-1; 12 bases align to TRBD2. CDR1 SNHLY and CDR2 FYNNEI come from the germline V gene. V trimming: 6 bases; J trimming: 8 bases; junction bases outside the gene matches: 8. This CDR3 has 15 residues. The CDR3 bases are TGTGCCAGCAGGGCTAGCGGGGGGGCTTTTCATGAGCAGTTCTTC. Its protein product is CASRASGGAFHEQFF. Combining the CDR3 with reference TRBV2 and TRBJ2-1 gives the whole variable domain EPEVTQTPSHQVTQMGQEVILRCVPISNHLYFYWYRQILGQKVEFLVSFYNNEISEKSEIFDDQFSVERPDGSNFTLKIRSTKLEDSAMYFCASRASGGAFHEQFFGPGTRLTVL.

This clonotype was counted a few times. The chain recombines TRBV28 with TRBJ1-1; the D is unclear. Per the germline V gene, CDR1 is MDHEN and CDR2 is SYDVKM. The CDR3 runs to 17 residues. V was cut by 3 bases and J by 3 bases, with 20 bases left in between. In nucleotides, the CDR3 is TGTGCCAGCAGTTTTGAAACTAGGTTAACGTGGGACACTGAAGCTTTCTTT. As protein: CASSFETRLTWDTEAFF.

This clonotype was counted many times. The chain couples TRBV12-3 or TRBV12-4 to TRBJ2-7, with D perhaps TRBD2 (7 bases). V shed 8 bases and J shed 3 bases, with 14 bases lying between them. The CDR3 runs to 13 residues. CDR3 amino acids: CASGRGAVYEQYF. The CDR3 DNA follows: TGTGCCAGCGGTCGGGGGGCGGTCTACGAGCAGTACTTC.

This clonotype was observed a few times. V gene TRBV5-8 combines with J gene TRBJ1-4; D remains ambiguous. This CDR3 is 15 amino acids long. Between the trimmed V and J ends, which lost 4 bases and 8 bases, there was a span of 18 bases. Germline V lookup: CDR1 SGHTS, CDR2 YDEGEE. CDR3 DNA sequence: TGTGCCAGCAGCGGATGGCGGGCCGGGGAGGAAAAACTGTTTTTT. Residues: CASSGWRAGEEKLFF.

This clonotype was detected a few times. With a much larger clone just one base away, this may be a read error. It is likely a read error, because the conserved phenylalanine at the end of the CDR3 is missing. This chain connects TRBV24-1 to TRBJ2-5, with TRBD2 matching 8 bases. This CDR3 region has 13 residues. The junction had 7 bases not matched to a gene; V was cut back by 9 bases and J by 5 bases. Germline loops: CDR1 KGHDR, CDR2 SFDVKD. The CDR3 sequence is CATGAGGGETQYL. CDR3 DNA sequence: TGTGCCACCGGGGCGGGGGGCGGTGAGACCCAGTACCTC.

V is TRBV19 and J is TRBJ2-3, with D tentatively TRBD2 (5 bases). The germline CDR1 and CDR2 sequences are LNHDA and SQIVND (reference sequence). This CDR3 region has 15 residues. Trimming shortened V by 4 bases and J by 0 bases, and 11 bases separated the two germline ends. The CDR3 DNA sequence: TGTGCCAGTAGTACCGCTAGCTTTAGCACAGATACGCAGTATTTT. Translating it yields CASSTASFSTDTQYF.

This clonotype was observed at least ten times. This rearrangement joins TRBV2 to TRBJ1-4; D perhaps matches TRBD1 (5 bases). The CDR3 is 16 residues long. Germline CDR1 SNHLY, CDR2 FYNNEI. Deletions cut 3 bases from V and 3 bases from J, with 14 bases between. CDR3 DNA: TGTGCCAGCAGTGATCGGGGGGGGTCCGCTAATGAAAAACTGTTTTTT. It codes for CASSDRGGSANEKLFF.

This clonotype came up a few times. This chain connects TRBV5-1 to TRBJ2-3; D is perhaps TRBD1 or TRBD2 (5 bases each). The germline V and J ends were trimmed by 4 bases and 1 base, with 13 bases remaining between them. The CDR3 is 15 residues long. Germline V gene lookup returns CDR1 SGHRS and CDR2 YFSETQ. The CDR3 here is CASSEIRDGTDTQYF. The CDR3 DNA sequence: TGCGCCAGCAGCGAAATCCGGGACGGCACAGATACGCAGTATTTT.

This clonotype was seen repeatedly, ten times or more. The V call is TRBV5-1, the J call TRBJ2-3; the match to TRBD2 covers 8 bases. The V and J ends lost 0 bases and 1 base, in that order; junction bases with no gene match: 4. CDR1 is SGHRS and CDR2 is YFSETQ in the germline V gene. The CDR3 runs to 16 residues. The CDR3 sequence is CASSLGAGVGTDTQYF. CDR3 nucleotides: TGCGCCAGCAGCTTGGGAGCGGGGGTCGGCACAGATACGCAGTATTTT.

This chain links TRBV5-4 with TRBJ1-2; TRBD1 matches at 10 bases. Germline V gene data show CDR1 as SGHNT and CDR2 as YYREEE (reference sequence). The ends lost 4 bases at V and 5 bases at J; junction bases unmatched: 8. This CDR3 contains 15 residues. CDR3 sequence: CASSPDRGPGYGYTF. The CDR3, as DNA: TGTGCCAGCAGCCCCGACAGGGGGCCAGGTTATGGCTACACCTTC.

This clonotype was observed a handful of times. The V gene is TRBV10-2, the J gene TRBJ2-3; the match to TRBD2 covers 8 bases. The ends lost 6 bases at V and 0 bases at J; junction bases unmatched: 11. The germline CDR1 and CDR2 sequences are WSHSY and SAAADI. This CDR3 is built from 17 residues. The CDR3 nucleotides are TGCGCCAGCAGGCCTGGACTAGCCAAGGGAAGCACAGATACGCAGTATTTT. Amino acid sequence: CASRPGLAKGSTDTQYF.

This clonotype occurred many times. This chain joins TRBV14 and TRBJ2-3, with 7 bases fitting TRBD1. The CDR3 is 15 residues long. The V segment lost 1 base and the J segment 6 bases; nucleotides outside the gene matches: 7. Germline V gene lookup returns CDR1 SGHDN and CDR2 FVKESK. This CDR3 is CASSQGRTGWDTQYF. The CDR3 nucleotides are TGTGCCAGCAGCCAAGGCCGGACAGGATGGGATACGCAGTATTTT.

This clonotype was detected many times. CDR3 sequence: CASSPRESNQPQHF. The CDR3 nucleotides are TGTGCCAGCAGCCCTAGGGAGAGCAATCAGCCCCAGCATTTT. The chain is built from TRBV12-3 or TRBV12-4 and TRBJ1-5, with D uncertain. V was pared by 6 bases and J by 1 base, with 10 bases between. The CDR3 consists of 14 residues.

This clonotype was seen only a few times. The chain has TRBV19 and TRBJ2-5; 9 bases are shared with TRBD1. The CDR3 is 13 residues long. V shed 6 bases, J shed 5 bases, and the junction held 4 bases outside the gene matches. Germline V gene data show CDR1 as LNHDA and CDR2 as SQIVND (reference sequence). The CDR3 DNA reads as TGTGCCAGTAGGCGACAGGGGGTGGAGACCCAGTACTTC. Translating gives CASRRQGVETQYF.

For this clonotype: No conserved phenylalanine or tryptophan ends this CDR3, so it is likely a read error. The chain recombines TRBV29-1 with TRBJ1-2, with TRBD1 matching 8 bases. After removal of 0 bases from V and 3 bases from J, the junction contained 6 bases not matched to a gene. This CDR3 spans 15 amino acids. The V gene's germline CDR1 is SQVTM and CDR2 ANQGSEA. The CDR3 loop is CSVEDWGQVDYGYTL. The CDR3 coding sequence is TGCAGCGTTGAAGATTGGGGACAGGTAGACTATGGCTACACCCTC.